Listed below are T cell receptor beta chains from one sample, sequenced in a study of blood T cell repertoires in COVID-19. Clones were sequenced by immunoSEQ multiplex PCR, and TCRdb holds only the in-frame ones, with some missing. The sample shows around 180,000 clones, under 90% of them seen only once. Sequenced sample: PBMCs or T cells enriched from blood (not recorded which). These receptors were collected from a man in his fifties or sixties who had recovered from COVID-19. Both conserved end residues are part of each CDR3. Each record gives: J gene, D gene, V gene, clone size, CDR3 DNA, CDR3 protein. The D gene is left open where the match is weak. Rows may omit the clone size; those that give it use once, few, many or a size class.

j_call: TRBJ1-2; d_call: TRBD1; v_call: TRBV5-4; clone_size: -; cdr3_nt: TGTGCCAGCAGCTCCCAACAGGGGCATGGCTACACCTTC; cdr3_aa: CASSSQQGHGYTF
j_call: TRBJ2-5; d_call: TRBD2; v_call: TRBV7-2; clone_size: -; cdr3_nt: TGTGCCAGCAGCCGCATGGGCGGGGGGGCCGTGGAGACCCAGTACTTC; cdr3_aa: CASSRMGGGAVETQYF
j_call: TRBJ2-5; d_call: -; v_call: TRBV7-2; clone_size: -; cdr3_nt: TGTGCCAGCAGCTTAGATCGGGGAGGAGAGACCCAGTACTTC; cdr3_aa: CASSLDRGGETQYF
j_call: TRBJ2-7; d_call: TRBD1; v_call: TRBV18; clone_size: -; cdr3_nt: TGTGCCAGCTCATCAGGACAGGGGATCGGGCAGTACTTC; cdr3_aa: CASSSGQGIGQYF
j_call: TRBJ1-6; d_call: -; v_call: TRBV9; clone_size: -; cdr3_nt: TGTGCCAGCAGCGCGGGGAATTCACCCCTCCACTTT; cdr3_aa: CASSAGNSPLHF
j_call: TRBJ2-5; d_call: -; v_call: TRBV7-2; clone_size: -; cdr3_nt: TGTGCCAGCAGAGCCACCCAGGGAGGAACGAAGACCCAGTACTTC; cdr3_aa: CASRATQGGTKTQYF
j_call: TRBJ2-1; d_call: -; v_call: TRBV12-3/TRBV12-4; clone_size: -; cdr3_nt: TGTGCCAGCACCCAGGACTCCTACAATGAGCAGTTCTTC; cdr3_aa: CASTQDSYNEQFF
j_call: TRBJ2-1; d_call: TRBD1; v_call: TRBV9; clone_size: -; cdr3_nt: TGTGCCAGCAGCGTAGGACAGGGAAGTCACAATGAGCAGTTCTTC; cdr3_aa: CASSVGQGSHNEQFF
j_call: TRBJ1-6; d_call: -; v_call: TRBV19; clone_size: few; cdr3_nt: TGTGCCAGTAAGGAGGGAGGACGGTGGAATTCACCCCTCCACTTT; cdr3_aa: CASKEGGRWNSPLHF
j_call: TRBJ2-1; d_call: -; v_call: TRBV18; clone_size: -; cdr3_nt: TGTGCCAGCTCACCACGGAAAGGACAACATGAGCAGTTCTTC; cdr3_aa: CASSPRKGQHEQFF
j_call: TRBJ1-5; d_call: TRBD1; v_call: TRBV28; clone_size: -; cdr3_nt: TGTGCCAGCAGGCCCTCGACAGGGAATAGACAGCCCCAGCATTTT; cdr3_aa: CASRPSTGNRQPQHF
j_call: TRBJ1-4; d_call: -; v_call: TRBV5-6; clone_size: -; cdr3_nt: TGTGCCAGCAGCCGACAGAATGAAAAACTGTTTTTT; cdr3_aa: CASSRQNEKLFF
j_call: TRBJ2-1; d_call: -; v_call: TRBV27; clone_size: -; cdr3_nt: TGTGCCAGCAGTTTCCCCGGGGACAATGAGCAGTTCTTC; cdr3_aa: CASSFPGDNEQFF
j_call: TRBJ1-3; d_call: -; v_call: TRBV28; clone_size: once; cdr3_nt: TGTGCCAGCAGTTTATGGCGGGTCGGTAGCTCTGGAAACACCATATATTTT; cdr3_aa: CASSLWRVGSSGNTIYF
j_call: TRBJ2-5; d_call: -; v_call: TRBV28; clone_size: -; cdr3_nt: TGTGCCACCCCGGGGACCCAGTACTTC; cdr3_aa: CATPGTQYF
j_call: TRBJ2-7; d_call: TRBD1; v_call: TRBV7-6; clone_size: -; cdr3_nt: TGTGCCAGCAGCCAGGGGGAACACTACGAGCAGTACTTC; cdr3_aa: CASSQGEHYEQYF
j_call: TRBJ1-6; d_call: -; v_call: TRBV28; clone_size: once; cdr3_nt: TGTGCCAGCAGTTTAAGGGGTGATGCGAGCTCCTATAATTCACCCCTCCACTTT; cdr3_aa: CASSLRGDASSYNSPLHF
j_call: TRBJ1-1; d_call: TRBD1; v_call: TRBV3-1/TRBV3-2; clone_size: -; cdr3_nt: TGTGCCAGCAGCCAAGATTTCGGCAGGGGGCAGGGCACTGAAGCTTTCTTT; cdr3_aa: CASSQDFGRGQGTEAFF
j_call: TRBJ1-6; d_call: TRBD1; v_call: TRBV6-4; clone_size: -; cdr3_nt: TGTGCCAGCAGCCGGGACAGCAACTCCTATAATTCACCCCTCCACTTT; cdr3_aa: CASSRDSNSYNSPLHF
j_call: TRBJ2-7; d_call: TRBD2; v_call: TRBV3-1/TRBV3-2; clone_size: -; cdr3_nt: TGTGCCAGCAGCCAAGTTCCGGGGACTAGGAACTACGAGCAGTACTTC; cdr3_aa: CASSQVPGTRNYEQYF
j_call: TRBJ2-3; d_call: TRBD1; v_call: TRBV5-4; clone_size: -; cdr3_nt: TGTGCCAGCAGCTTGGGGCGAGGGGGCCTAAGCACAGATACGCAGTATTTT; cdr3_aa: CASSLGRGGLSTDTQYF
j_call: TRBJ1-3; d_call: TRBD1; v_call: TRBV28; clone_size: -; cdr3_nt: TGTGCCAGCAGTCCCTACGGGACAGGGCCGAACTCTGGAAACACCATATATTTT; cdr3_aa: CASSPYGTGPNSGNTIYF
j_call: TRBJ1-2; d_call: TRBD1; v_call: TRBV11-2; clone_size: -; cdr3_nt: TGTGCCAGCAGCCCGGGGACAGGGGGCAACTATGGCTACACCTTC; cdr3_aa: CASSPGTGGNYGYTF
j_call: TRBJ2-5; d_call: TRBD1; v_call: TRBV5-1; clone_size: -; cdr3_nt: TGCGCCAGCAGCTTACTGGGACAGGGTGGCGAAGAGACCCAGTACTTC; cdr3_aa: CASSLLGQGGEETQYF
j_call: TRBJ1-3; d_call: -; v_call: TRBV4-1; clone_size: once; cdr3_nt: TGCGCCAGCAGCTCAGAGGGATTCTCTGGAAACACCATATATTTT; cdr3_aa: CASSSEGFSGNTIYF
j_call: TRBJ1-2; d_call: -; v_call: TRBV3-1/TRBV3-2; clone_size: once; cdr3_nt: TGTGCCAGCAGCCGCGAACGGTGGGGCGGTAACTATGGCTACACCTTC; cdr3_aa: CASSRERWGGNYGYTF
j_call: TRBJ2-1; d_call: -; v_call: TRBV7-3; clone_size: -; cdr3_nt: TGTGCCAGCAGCTTATTGCCGGGGGGCAATTACAATGAGCAGTTCTTC; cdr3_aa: CASSLLPGGNYNEQFF
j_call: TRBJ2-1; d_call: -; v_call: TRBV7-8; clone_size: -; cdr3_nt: TGTGCCAGCAGCCCAAGTGGGACACAGTTCTTC; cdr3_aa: CASSPSGTQFF
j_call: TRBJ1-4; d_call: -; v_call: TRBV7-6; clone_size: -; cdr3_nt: TGTGCCAGCAGCGCTAAGAGATTTGCAACTAATGAAAAACTGTTTTTT; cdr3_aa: CASSAKRFATNEKLFF
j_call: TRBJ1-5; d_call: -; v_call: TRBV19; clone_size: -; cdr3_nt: TGTGCCCGCGGGCGGGGAACCCCAAATCAGCCCCAGCATTTT; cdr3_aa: CARGRGTPNQPQHF
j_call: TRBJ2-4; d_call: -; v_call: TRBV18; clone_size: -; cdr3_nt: TGTGCCAGCTCACCACGGCCGGGACAAGGAACTGAAAACATTCAGTACTTC; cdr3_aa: CASSPRPGQGTENIQYF
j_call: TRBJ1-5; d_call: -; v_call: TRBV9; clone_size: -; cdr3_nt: TGTGCCAGCAGCGTAGGTCCAGGACTTCAGCCCCAGCATTTT; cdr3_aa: CASSVGPGLQPQHF
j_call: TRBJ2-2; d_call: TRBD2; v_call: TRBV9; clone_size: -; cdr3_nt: TGTGCCAGCAGCGGACTAGCGGGGGTGGGCACCGGGGAGCTGTTTTTT; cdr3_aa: CASSGLAGVGTGELFF
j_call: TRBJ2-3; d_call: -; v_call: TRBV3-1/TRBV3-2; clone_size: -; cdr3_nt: TGTGCCAGCAGCCAGACCCCCCGGGAGTTAATCTCCACAGATACGCAGTATTTT; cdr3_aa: CASSQTPRELISTDTQYF
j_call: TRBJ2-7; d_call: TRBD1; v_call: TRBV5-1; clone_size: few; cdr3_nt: TGCGCCAGCAGACCCGGACAGGGAGTGGCCTACGAGCAGTACTTC; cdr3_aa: CASRPGQGVAYEQYF
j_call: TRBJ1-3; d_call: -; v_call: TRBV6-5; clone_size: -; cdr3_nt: TGTGCCAGCAGTTACGAGGAACGCGGAAACACCATATATTTT; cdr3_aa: CASSYEERGNTIYF
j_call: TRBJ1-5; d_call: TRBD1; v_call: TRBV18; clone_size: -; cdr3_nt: TGTGCCAGCTCAACAGGGGACCAGCCCCAGCATTTT; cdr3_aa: CASSTGDQPQHF
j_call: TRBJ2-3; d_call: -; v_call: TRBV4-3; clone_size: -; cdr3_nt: TGCGCCAGCAGCCAAGAGTGGGGCAGGGTTACAGATACGCAGTATTTT; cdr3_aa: CASSQEWGRVTDTQYF
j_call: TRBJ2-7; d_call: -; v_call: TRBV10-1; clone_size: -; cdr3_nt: TGCGCCAGCAGTGCGGGGGACGAGCAGTACTTC; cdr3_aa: CASSAGDEQYF
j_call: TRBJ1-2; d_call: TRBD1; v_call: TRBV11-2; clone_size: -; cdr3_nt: TGTGCCAGCAGCGCTCTGACAGGGATTGATGGCTACACCTTC; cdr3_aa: CASSALTGIDGYTF
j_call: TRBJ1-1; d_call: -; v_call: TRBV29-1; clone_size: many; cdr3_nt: TGCAGCGTTGAACAGGGAAACACTGAAGCTTTCTTT; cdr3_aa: CSVEQGNTEAFF
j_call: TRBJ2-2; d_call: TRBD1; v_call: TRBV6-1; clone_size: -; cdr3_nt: TGTGCCAGCAGTGCCGGACCCCGACAGGGTAGCGGGGAGCTGTTTTTT; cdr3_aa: CASSAGPRQGSGELFF
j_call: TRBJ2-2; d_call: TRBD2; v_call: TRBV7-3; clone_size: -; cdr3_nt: TGTGCCAGCAGCTCGGGGGGGCCGTCCACCGGGGAGCTGTTTTTT; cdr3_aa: CASSSGGPSTGELFF
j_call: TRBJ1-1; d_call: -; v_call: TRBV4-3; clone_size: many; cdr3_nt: TGCGCCAGCAGCCAAGATCGGAGGCAGAGCCCTGAAGCTTTCTTT; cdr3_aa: CASSQDRRQSPEAFF
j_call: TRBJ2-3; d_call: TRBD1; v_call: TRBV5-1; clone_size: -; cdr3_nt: TGCGCCAGCAGCTTACAGGGGGGAACCACAGATACGCAGTATTTT; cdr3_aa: CASSLQGGTTDTQYF
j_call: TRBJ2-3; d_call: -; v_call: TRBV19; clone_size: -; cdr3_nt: TGTGCCAGTAGTACCGGGGGTCTCTTCACAGATACGCAGTATTTT; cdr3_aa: CASSTGGLFTDTQYF
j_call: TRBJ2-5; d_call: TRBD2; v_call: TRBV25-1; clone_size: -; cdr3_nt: TGTGCCAGCAGTGCTAAGCGGGGGGGTAGGGAGACCCAGTACTTC; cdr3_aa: CASSAKRGGRETQYF
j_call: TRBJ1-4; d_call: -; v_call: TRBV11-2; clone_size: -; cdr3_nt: TGTGCCAGCAGCTTCGGGGGGGAGAAGGGTGAAAAACTGTTTTTT; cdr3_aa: CASSFGGEKGEKLFF
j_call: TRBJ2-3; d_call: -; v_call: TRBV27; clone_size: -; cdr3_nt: TGTGCCAGCAGTCGTAACACAGATACGCAGTATTTT; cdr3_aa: CASSRNTDTQYF
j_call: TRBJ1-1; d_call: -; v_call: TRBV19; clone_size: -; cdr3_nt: TGTGCCAGTAGTATAACGGCGGGGGCCAGGGCCGACACTGAAGCTTTCTTT; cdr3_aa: CASSITAGARADTEAFF
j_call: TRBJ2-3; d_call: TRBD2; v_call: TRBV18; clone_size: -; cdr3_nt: TGTGCCAGCTCACCACCGGGACTAGCGGGGGGCCCAGATACGCAGTATTTT; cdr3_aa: CASSPPGLAGGPDTQYF